These T cell receptor beta chains were read from a single sample in a study of long-term antiretroviral therapy in people with HIV. Here immunoSEQ multiplex PCR was the method, and the copy in TCRdb shows in-frame clones only, minus some. The profile covers tens of thousands of clones, with about 95% appearing a single time and 7% to 9% taken by the ten largest. The material sequenced was unsorted PBMCs, taken more than 6 years after starting antiretroviral therapy. The source is a young man with HIV. CDR3s include the opening cysteine and the closing phenylalanine or tryptophan. The order of the fields is V gene, clone size, D gene, J gene, CDR3 protein, CDR3 DNA. D genes are given only for firm matches. A row's size may be missing; if present it is once, few, many or a size class.

>TRBV27|NA|NA|TRBJ2-5
CASGRSGSPTQETQYF
TGTGCCAGCGGCCGATCCGGCAGCCCCACCCAAGAGACCCAGTACTTC
>TRBV9|NA|NA|TRBJ1-1
CASSVAATPAGTEAFF
TGTGCCAGCAGCGTAGCTGCGACACCAGCCGGGACTGAAGCTTTCTTT
>TRBV5-1|NA|NA|TRBJ2-3
CASSTDGDTQYF
TGCGCCAGCTCAACAGACGGGGATACGCAGTATTTT
>TRBV19|once|TRBD1|TRBJ1-4
CASSNVWTGSDEKLFF
TGTGCCAGTAGTAACGTATGGACAGGGTCTGATGAAAAACTGTTTTTT
>TRBV20-1|NA|NA|TRBJ1-2
CSAIRSYGYTF
TGCAGTGCTATAAGAAGCTATGGCTACACCTTC
>TRBV7-9|NA|TRBD2|TRBJ2-7
CASSFQAGFDEQYF
TGTGCCAGCAGCTTTCAAGCGGGATTCGACGAGCAGTACTTC
>TRBV9|NA|NA|TRBJ2-1
CASSVWGSSSYNEQFF
TGTGCCAGCAGCGTATGGGGGAGTAGCTCCTACAATGAGCAGTTCTTC
>TRBV9|NA|NA|TRBJ2-3
CASSPRDTQYF
TGTGCCAGCAGCCCTCGGGATACGCAGTATTTT
>TRBV7-8|few|TRBD2|TRBJ2-7
CRSGGSYEQYF
TGTCGCTCTGGCGGGAGTTACGAGCAGTACTTC
>TRBV9|NA|NA|TRBJ1-1
CASSAPPANTEAFF
TGTGCCAGCAGCGCACCCCCGGCAAACACTGAAGCTTTCTTT
>TRBV4-1|NA|NA|TRBJ2-7
CASSQAATGYEQYF
TGCGCCAGCAGCCAAGCCGCGACGGGCTACGAGCAGTACTTC
>TRBV4-3|NA|NA|TRBJ1-4
CASSQDLGRGNEKLFF
TGCGCCAGCAGCCAAGATTTGGGCAGGGGTAATGAAAAACTGTTTTTT
>TRBV18|NA|NA|TRBJ1-6
CASSPIRGVANSPLHF
TGTGCCAGCTCACCAATTCGGGGAGTTGCTAATTCACCCCTCCACTTT
>TRBV4-1|NA|NA|TRBJ1-5
CASSQDKGRGQPQHF
TGCGCCAGCAGCCAAGATAAGGGGCGCGGTCAGCCCCAGCATTTT
>TRBV28|few|NA|TRBJ2-3
CASTLQGGPGTDTQYF
TGTGCCAGCACCCTTCAGGGGGGACCTGGCACAGATACGCAGTATTTT
>TRBV5-1|NA|NA|TRBJ1-2
CASSGTGDYGYTF
TGCGCCAGCAGCGGAACAGGAGACTATGGCTACACCTTC
>TRBV15|NA|NA|TRBJ1-6
CATSRVQGSYNSPLHF
TGTGCCACCAGCAGAGTTCAGGGCTCCTATAATTCACCCCTCCACTTT
>TRBV28|NA|TRBD2|TRBJ2-5
CASSFSGSGETQYF
TGTGCCAGCAGTTTTAGCGGGAGTGGTGAGACCCAGTACTTC
>TRBV7-6|NA|TRBD1|TRBJ1-1
CASSPQDRGSTEAFF
TGTGCCAGCAGCCCCCAGGACAGGGGGAGCACTGAAGCTTTCTTT
>TRBV5-6|NA|NA|TRBJ1-1
CASSLGLDTEAFF
TGTGCCAGCAGCTTGGGCCTGGACACTGAAGCTTTCTTT
>TRBV7-9|NA|TRBD1|TRBJ1-1
CASSRLITGDTEAFF
TGTGCCAGCAGCCGCCTGATTACAGGGGACACTGAAGCTTTCTTT
>TRBV18|NA|NA|TRBJ1-2
CASSPGQQYGYTF
TGTGCCAGCTCACCAGGGCAGCAGTATGGCTACACCTTC
>TRBV11-2|NA|NA|TRBJ2-6
CASGDGANVLTF
TGTGCCAGCGGAGACGGGGCCAACGTCCTGACTTTC
>TRBV11-2|NA|NA|TRBJ2-3
CASSLVRGTDTQYF
TGTGCCAGCAGCTTAGTAAGGGGTACAGATACGCAGTATTTT
>TRBV13|NA|TRBD1|TRBJ1-6
CASSSAATGLGSPLHF
TGTGCCAGCAGCTCGGCCGCGACAGGGCTCGGCTCACCCCTCCACTTT
>TRBV7-6|once|NA|TRBJ1-1
CASSLGAGSNTEAFF
TGTGCCAGCAGCTTAGGGGCAGGGTCAAACACTGAAGCTTTCTTT
>TRBV4-2|NA|TRBD2|TRBJ2-5
CASSQEKGLAIETQYF
TGTGCCAGCAGCCAAGAAAAGGGACTAGCGATAGAGACCCAGTACTTC
>TRBV6-6|once|NA|TRBJ1-2
CASSYTPAYGYTF
TGTGCCAGCAGTTATACACCAGCCTATGGCTACACCTTC
>TRBV5-8|NA|TRBD1|TRBJ1-2
CASSTGGNYGYTF
TGTGCCAGCAGCACAGGGGGCAACTATGGCTACACCTTC
>TRBV7-9|NA|NA|TRBJ1-4
CASSLKRVSANEKLFF
TGTGCCAGCAGCTTAAAGAGGGTATCGGCTAATGAAAAACTGTTTTTT
>TRBV28|NA|TRBD1|TRBJ1-4
CASRDRAEEKLFF
TGTGCCAGCAGAGACAGGGCGGAGGAAAAACTGTTTTTT
>TRBV6-5|NA|NA|TRBJ2-7
CASSSDTGASEQYF
TGTGCCAGCAGCTCCGACACGGGGGCCAGCGAGCAGTACTTC
>TRBV11-2|NA|TRBD1|TRBJ2-3
CASSLQTGGLTDTQYF
TGTGCCAGCAGCCTACAGACAGGGGGCTTGACAGATACGCAGTATTTT
>TRBV4-2|NA|NA|TRBJ2-7
CASSSSGHTTYEQYF
TGTGCCAGCAGCTCCTCGGGACACACGACCTACGAGCAGTACTTC
>TRBV4-1|once|TRBD2|TRBJ2-7
CASSQVSGTSVYEQYF
TGCGCCAGCAGCCAAGTCTCCGGGACTAGCGTCTACGAGCAGTACTTC
>TRBV9|NA|NA|TRBJ1-2
CASSVADHPYGYTF
TGTGCCAGCAGCGTAGCGGACCATCCCTATGGCTACACCTTC
>TRBV11-1|NA|NA|TRBJ2-3
CASSLGASRATDTQYF
TGTGCCAGCAGCTTAGGTGCTAGCAGGGCCACAGATACGCAGTATTTT
>TRBV6-1|NA|TRBD2|TRBJ2-1
CACGRGSYNEQFF
TGTGCCTGCGGGAGGGGGTCCTACAATGAGCAGTTCTTC
>TRBV2|NA|NA|TRBJ2-5
CASSARETQYF
TGTGCCAGCAGTGCGCGCGAGACCCAGTACTTC
>TRBV27|NA|NA|TRBJ1-4
CASSSVERTELFF
TGTGCCAGCAGTTCAGTCGAGAGGACGGAACTGTTTTTT
>TRBV5-6|NA|NA|TRBJ1-5
CASSSRLSNQPQHF
TGTGCCAGCAGCTCTAGGTTGAGCAATCAGCCCCAGCATTTT
>TRBV5-4|NA|TRBD2|TRBJ2-3
CASSRGGGSTDTQYF
TGTGCCAGCAGCCGCGGGGGGGGGAGCACAGATACGCAGTATTTT
>TRBV2|NA|NA|TRBJ2-7
CASSDLNRHTSYEQYF
TGTGCCAGCAGTGATCTGAACAGACATACCTCCTACGAGCAGTACTTC
>TRBV6-4|NA|NA|TRBJ2-3
CASSDSAGSTDTQYF
TGTGCCAGCAGTGACTCTGCGGGTAGCACAGATACGCAGTATTTT
>TRBV5-3|NA|NA|TRBJ1-5
CARSLVGQGPGNQPQHF
TGTGCCAGAAGCTTGGTGGGGCAGGGACCGGGCAATCAGCCCCAGCATTTT
>TRBV19|NA|NA|TRBJ1-2
CASSPLGENYGYTF
TGTGCCAGTAGTCCCCTAGGGGAGAACTATGGCTACACCTTC
>TRBV19|NA|TRBD2|TRBJ2-3
CASNSGDRLWTQYF
TGTGCCAGTAACAGCGGGGATCGGTTGTGGACGCAGTATTTT
>TRBV7-9|NA|NA|TRBJ1-2
CASSLVGTWGYTF
TGTGCCAGCAGCTTAGTGGGGACCTGGGGCTACACCTTC
>TRBV4-1|NA|NA|TRBJ1-1
CASSRGDAVEAFF
TGCGCCAGCAGCCGGGGGGACGCTGTTGAAGCTTTCTTT
>TRBV5-1|NA|TRBD2|TRBJ2-2
CASSLALAAGGRSGELFF
TGCGCCAGCAGCTTGGCCCTAGCAGCGGGGGGGCGCAGCGGGGAGCTGTTTTTT
>TRBV11-2|NA|NA|TRBJ2-7
CASSSTLVEQYF
TGTGCCAGCAGCTCCACTCTCGTGGAGCAGTACTTC
>TRBV19|NA|TRBD2|TRBJ2-1
CASSPLAGGYNEQFF
TGTGCCAGTAGCCCTTTAGCGGGGGGCTACAATGAGCAGTTCTTC
>TRBV5-4|NA|TRBD1|TRBJ2-5
CASSSGTGDRETQYF
TGTGCCAGCAGTTCCGGGACAGGGGATCGAGAGACCCAGTACTTC
>TRBV25-1|NA|TRBD1|TRBJ2-5
CASSGQGVETQYF
TGTGCCAGCAGCGGACAGGGGGTCGAGACCCAGTACTTC
>TRBV5-1|NA|NA|TRBJ1-3
CASSTGTAGNTIYF
TGCGCCAGTTCCACCGGGACGGCGGGAAACACCATATATTTT
>TRBV4-1|NA|NA|TRBJ1-4
CASSQDPGGTNEKLFF
TGCGCCAGCAGCCAAGATCCGGGGGGAACTAATGAAAAACTGTTTTTT
>TRBV9|NA|NA|TRBJ2-2
CASSSTLEGAGELFF
TGTGCCAGCAGCTCCACGCTAGAGGGGGCCGGGGAGCTGTTTTTT
>TRBV6-4|few|TRBD2|TRBJ2-1
CASSDETSGEDEQFF
TGTGCCAGCAGTGACGAGACTAGCGGGGAAGATGAGCAGTTCTTC
>TRBV5-1|NA|NA|TRBJ1-5
CASSLGALNQPQHF
TGCGCCAGCAGCTTAGGGGCCCTCAATCAGCCCCAGCATTTT
>TRBV4-2|NA|TRBD2|TRBJ2-3
CASSQGVGGGASDTQYF
TGTGCCAGCAGCCAAGGAGTCGGCGGGGGGGCGTCAGATACGCAGTATTTT